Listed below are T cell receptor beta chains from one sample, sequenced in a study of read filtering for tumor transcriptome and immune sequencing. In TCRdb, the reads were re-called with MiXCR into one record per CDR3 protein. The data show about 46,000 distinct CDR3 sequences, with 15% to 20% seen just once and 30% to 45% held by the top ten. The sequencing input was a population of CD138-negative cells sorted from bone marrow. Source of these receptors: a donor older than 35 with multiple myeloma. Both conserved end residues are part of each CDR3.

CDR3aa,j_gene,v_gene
CASQQGSRETQYF,TRBJ2-5,TRBV19
CASSLGARQGMQYF,TRBJ2-7,TRBV7-6
CATGRTGANYEQYF,TRBJ2-7,TRBV27
CASSEPGTYTEAFF,TRBJ1-1,TRBV6-1
CAWSLGQGAFGYTF,TRBJ1-2,TRBV30
CASSPLGGGTLWAFF,TRBJ1-1,TRBV3-1
CASRTVGLYQPQHF,TRBJ1-5,TRBV10-2
CATSRASTRYEQYF,TRBJ2-7,TRBV15
CASSLSGWRFNEQFF,TRBJ2-1,TRBV7-9
CVGSLAQINEQFF,TRBJ2-1,TRBV7-2
CASRRFNEKLFF,TRBJ1-4,TRBV12-3/TRBV12-4
CASSGGTNTDTQYF,TRBJ2-3,TRBV9
CASSPPRQSPLEQYF,TRBJ2-7,TRBV13
CASRWGQGPETQYF,TRBJ2-5,TRBV12-3/TRBV12-4
CAISDRAVLSNQPQHF,TRBJ1-5,TRBV10-3
CASSLGTAYSYEQYF,TRBJ2-7,TRBV28
CASSLFQEAKNIQYF,TRBJ2-4,TRBV28
CSARDRTVNYGYAF,TRBJ1-2,TRBV20-1
CSVEDSRDTEAFF,TRBJ1-1,TRBV29-1
CASSPNSYGETQYF,TRBJ2-5,TRBV7-2
CASSPPPGLSGGEQFF,TRBJ2-1,TRBV2
CASAEAGLNEQYF,TRBJ2-7,TRBV7-9
CASSGDRDFFHEQYF,TRBJ2-7,TRBV25-1
CASSNPGPSENEQFF,TRBJ2-1,TRBV5-1
CASSSTSDYNEQFF,TRBJ2-1,TRBV10-1
CASRVEQFF,TRBJ2-1,TRBV19
CSVGGEGYGYTF,TRBJ1-2,TRBV29-1
CASSPLGQGRDTQYF,TRBJ2-3,TRBV28
CASSLAAGAMNTEAFF,TRBJ1-1,TRBV5-1
CASKSGELFF,TRBJ2-2,TRBV19
CASSPSGSDTEAFF,TRBJ1-1,TRBV5-1
CASSLPETLQGRYTGELFF,TRBJ2-2,TRBV28
CASSSGQARDHEQYF,TRBJ2-7,TRBV28
CAISEPRTSGIHQFF,TRBJ2-1,TRBV10-3
CAIREQGIRPEAFF,TRBJ1-1,TRBV19
CSASRPGTEKLFF,TRBJ1-4,TRBV20-1
CASSTHRGLADNEQFF,TRBJ2-1,TRBV6-2/TRBV6-3
CASSLGQVDGNTIYF,TRBJ1-3,TRBV5-1